This section outlines one T cell receptor (beta chain) sequence together with its context. Its antigen remains unknown. One heparinised blood draw averaging roughly 100 mL was given by each donor. These data come from a study of beta chain features in type 1 diabetes. Notes on the study in general: A definitive answer on HLA type influencing TCRB rearrangement was not reached here. Among all four CD4+ subsets, Type 1 diabetes patients had TCRB CDR3s that were moderately but significantly shorter.

The entirety of the isolated RNA underwent reverse transcription, so expressed TCRB transcripts were sequenced. Method: immunoSEQ multiplex PCR; TCRdb's copy keeps in-frame clones and lacks some. The sample includes around 170,000 clones, about 9.1% seen only once; the top ten take about 2.5%. The sequenced material came from central memory CD4+ T cells from blood. The clonotype comes from a woman aged 18-29 years in good health.

As DNA, the CDR3 is TGTGCCAGCAGCTTAAGCGGAGGGGTCCAAAACACTGAAGCTTTCTTT. Translation: CASSLSGGVQNTEAFF. The chain uses TRBV7-3 and TRBJ1-1; a weak D match, TRBD1 (5 bases). This CDR3 contains 16 residues. Germline CDR1 and CDR2: SGHTA and FQGTGA. The ends were cut back, 1 base at V and 2 bases at J, with 14 bases in the middle. Variable domain in full (rest from reference TRBV7-3 and TRBJ1-1): GAGVSQTPSNKVTEKGKYVELRCDPISGHTALYWYRQSLGQGPEFLIYFQGTGAADDSGLPNDRFFAVRPEGSVSTLKIQRTERGDSAVYLCASSLSGGVQNTEAFFGQGTRLTVV.